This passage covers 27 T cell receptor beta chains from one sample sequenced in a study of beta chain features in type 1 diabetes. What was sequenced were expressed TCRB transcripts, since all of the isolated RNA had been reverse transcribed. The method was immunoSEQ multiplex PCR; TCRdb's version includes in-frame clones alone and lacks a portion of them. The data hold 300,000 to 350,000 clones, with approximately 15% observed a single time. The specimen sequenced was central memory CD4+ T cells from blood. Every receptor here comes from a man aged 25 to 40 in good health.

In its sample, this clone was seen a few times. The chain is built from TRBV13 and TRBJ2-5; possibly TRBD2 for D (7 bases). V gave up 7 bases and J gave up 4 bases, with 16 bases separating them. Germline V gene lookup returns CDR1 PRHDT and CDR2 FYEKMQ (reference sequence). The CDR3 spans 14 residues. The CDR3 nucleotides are TGTGCCAGCACCTCGCGGAGGGGGGGAGAGACCCAGTACTTC. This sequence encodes CASTSRRGGETQYF.

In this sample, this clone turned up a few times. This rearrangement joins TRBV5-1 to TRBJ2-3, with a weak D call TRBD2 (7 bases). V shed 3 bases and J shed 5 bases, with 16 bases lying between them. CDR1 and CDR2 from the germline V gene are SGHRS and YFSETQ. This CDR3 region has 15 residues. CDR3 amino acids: CASSYNGGQGDTQYF. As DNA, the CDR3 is TGCGCCAGCAGCTACAACGGGGGGCAGGGAGATACGCAGTATTTT. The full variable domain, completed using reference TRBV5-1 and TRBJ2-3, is KAGVTQTPRYLIKTRGQQVTLSCSPISGHRSVSWYQQTPGQGLQFLFEYFSETQRNKGNFPGRFSGRQFSNSRSEMNVSTLELGDSALYLCASSYNGGQGDTQYFGPGTRLTVL.

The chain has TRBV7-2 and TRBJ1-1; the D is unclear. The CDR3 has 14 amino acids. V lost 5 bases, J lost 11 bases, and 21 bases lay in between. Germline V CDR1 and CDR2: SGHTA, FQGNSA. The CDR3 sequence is CASSPSGSRGYAFF. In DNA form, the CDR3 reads TGTGCCAGCAGCCCCTCCGGCAGCCGTGGGTACGCTTTCTTT.

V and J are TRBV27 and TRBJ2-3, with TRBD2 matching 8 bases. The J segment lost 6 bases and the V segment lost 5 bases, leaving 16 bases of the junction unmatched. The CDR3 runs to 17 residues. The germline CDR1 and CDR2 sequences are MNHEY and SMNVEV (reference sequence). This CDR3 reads CASSRWEAGEGGDTQYF. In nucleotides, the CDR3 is TGTGCCAGCAGTCGGTGGGAAGCGGGAGAAGGTGGGGATACGCAGTATTTT.

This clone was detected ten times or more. Here the CDR3 DNA reads TGTGCCAGCAGTTATTGTATCAGGGGAGGTTGCTCTGGGGCCAACGTCCTGACTTTC. It encodes CASSYCIRGGCSGANVLTF. The chain couples TRBV6-9 to TRBJ2-6; D is possibly TRBD1 or TRBD2 (6 bases each). The CDR3 has 19 amino acids. The V gene lost 1 base and the J gene lost 0 bases, with 16 bases spanning the gap. Germline loops: CDR1 MNHGY, CDR2 SVAAGI.

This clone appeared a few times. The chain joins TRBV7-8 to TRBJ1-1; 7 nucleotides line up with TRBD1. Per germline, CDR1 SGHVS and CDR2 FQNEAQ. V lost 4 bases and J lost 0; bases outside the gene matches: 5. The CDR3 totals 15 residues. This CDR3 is CASSSNRGMNTEAFF. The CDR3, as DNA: TGTGCCAGCAGCTCAAACAGGGGCATGAACACTGAAGCTTTCTTT.

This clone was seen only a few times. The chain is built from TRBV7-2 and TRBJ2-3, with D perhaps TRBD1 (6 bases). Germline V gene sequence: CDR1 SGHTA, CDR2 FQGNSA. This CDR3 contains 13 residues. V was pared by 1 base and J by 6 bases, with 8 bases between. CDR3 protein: CASSLDQGDTQYF. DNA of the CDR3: TGTGCCAGCAGCTTAGACCAGGGGGATACGCAGTATTTT.

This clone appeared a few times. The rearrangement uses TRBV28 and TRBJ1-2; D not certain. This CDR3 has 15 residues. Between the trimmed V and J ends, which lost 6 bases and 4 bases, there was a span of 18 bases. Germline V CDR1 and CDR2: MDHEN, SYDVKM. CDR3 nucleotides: TGTGCCAGCAGCCCACTCTCCCGGGGATCCTATGGCTACACCTTC. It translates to CASSPLSRGSYGYTF.

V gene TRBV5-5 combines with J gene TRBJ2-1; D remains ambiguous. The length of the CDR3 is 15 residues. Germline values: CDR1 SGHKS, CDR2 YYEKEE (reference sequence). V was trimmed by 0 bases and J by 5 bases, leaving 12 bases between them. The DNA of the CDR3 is TGTGCCAGCAGCTTGGCGGGCGGTTTAAACAATGAGCAGTTCTTC. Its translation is CASSLAGGLNNEQFF.

The CDR3 region has the DNA TGCGCCAGCAGCCCCGGGGGTAGCGGGAGCGGAGGGTACAATGAGCAGTTCTTC. Its translation: CASSPGGSGSGGYNEQFF. J is TRBJ2-1 and V is TRBV5-1, with 9 bases that match TRBD2. With V trimmed by 4 bases and J by 4 bases, 15 bases remained unmatched. This CDR3 has 18 residues. CDR1 and CDR2 (germline): SGHRS, YFSETQ.

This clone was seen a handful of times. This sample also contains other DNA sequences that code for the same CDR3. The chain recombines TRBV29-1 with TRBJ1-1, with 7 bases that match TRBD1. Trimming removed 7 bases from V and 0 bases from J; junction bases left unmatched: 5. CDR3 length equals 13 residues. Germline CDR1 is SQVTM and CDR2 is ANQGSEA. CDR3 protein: CSGYRGLNTEAFF. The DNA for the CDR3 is TGCAGCGGTTACAGGGGACTGAACACTGAAGCTTTCTTT.

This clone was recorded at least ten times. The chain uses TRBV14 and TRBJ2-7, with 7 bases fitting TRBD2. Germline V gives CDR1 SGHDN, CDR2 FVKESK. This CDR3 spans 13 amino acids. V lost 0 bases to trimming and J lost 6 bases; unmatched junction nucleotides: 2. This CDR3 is CASSQDWGGEQYV. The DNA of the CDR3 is TGTGCCAGCAGCCAAGATTGGGGGGGCGAGCAGTACGTC.

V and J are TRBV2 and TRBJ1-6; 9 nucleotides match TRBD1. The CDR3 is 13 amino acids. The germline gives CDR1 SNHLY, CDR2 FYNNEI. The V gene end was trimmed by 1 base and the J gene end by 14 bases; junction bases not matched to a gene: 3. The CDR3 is CASSEVGQGALHF. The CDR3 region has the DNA TGTGCCAGCAGTGAAGTGGGACAGGGAGCCCTCCACTTT.

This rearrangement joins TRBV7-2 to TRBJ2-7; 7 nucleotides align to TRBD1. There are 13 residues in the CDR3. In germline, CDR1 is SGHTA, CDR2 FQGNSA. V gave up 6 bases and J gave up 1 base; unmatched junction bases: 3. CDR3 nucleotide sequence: TGTGCCAGCAGGCTGGACAGGTCCTACGAGCAGTACTTC. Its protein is CASRLDRSYEQYF.

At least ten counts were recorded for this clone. In DNA, the CDR3 is TGTGCCAGCAGCTCCCTCGATACCTCCTATGAGCAGTTCTTC. Translation gives CASSSLDTSYEQFF. The chain combines TRBV7-2 with TRBJ2-1, with no clear D. The CDR3 consists of 14 residues. Trimming pared 4 bases from V and 8 bases from J, leaving 15 bases between. In germline, CDR1 is SGHTA, CDR2 FQGNSA. The complete variable domain, with remaining parts taken from reference TRBV7-2 and TRBJ2-1, reads GAGVSQSPSNKVTEKGKDVELRCDPISGHTALYWYRQSLGQGLEFLIYFQGNSAPDKSGLPSDRFSAERTGGSVSTLTIQRTQQEDSAVYLCASSSLDTSYEQFFGPGTRLTVL.

For the CDR3, the DNA is TGTGCCAGCAGCTTACAGGGTGGCTACACCTTC. Its translation is CASSLQGGYTF. The chain carries TRBV7-2 and TRBJ1-2; D may be TRBD1 (5 bases). Germline V gives CDR1 SGHTA, CDR2 FQGNSA. The CDR3 has 11 amino acids. The V end was cut by 2 bases, the J end by 7 bases, with 5 bases between.

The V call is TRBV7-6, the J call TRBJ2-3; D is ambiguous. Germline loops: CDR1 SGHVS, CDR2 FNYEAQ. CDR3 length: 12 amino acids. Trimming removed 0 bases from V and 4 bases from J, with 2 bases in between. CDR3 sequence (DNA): TGTGCCAGCAGCTTAGCGGCAGATACGCAGTATTTT. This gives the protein CASSLAADTQYF. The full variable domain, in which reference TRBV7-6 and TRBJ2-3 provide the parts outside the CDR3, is GAGVSQSPRYKVTKRGQDVALRCDPISGHVSLYWYRQALGQGPEFLTYFNYEAQQDKSGLPNDRFSAERPEGSISTLTIQRTEQRDSAMYRCASSLAADTQYFGPGTRLTVL.

In DNA form, the CDR3 reads TGTGCCAGCAGCCAAGGTGGGACCAGCTCCTACGAGCAGTACTTC. This encodes CASSQGGTSSYEQYF. This chain connects TRBV5-4 to TRBJ2-7; D tentatively fits TRBD1 or TRBD2 (5 bases each). V was cut by 4 bases and J by 0 bases, with 14 bases left in between. The CDR3 length is 15 residues. The V gene's germline CDR1 is SGHNT and CDR2 YYREEE (reference sequence).

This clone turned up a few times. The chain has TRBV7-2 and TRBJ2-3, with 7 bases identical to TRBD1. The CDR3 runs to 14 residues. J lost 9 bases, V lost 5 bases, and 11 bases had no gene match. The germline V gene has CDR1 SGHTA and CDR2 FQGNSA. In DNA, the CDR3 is TGTGCCAGCAGCAAACCGACAGGGAGAGACACGCAGTATTTT. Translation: CASSKPTGRDTQYF.

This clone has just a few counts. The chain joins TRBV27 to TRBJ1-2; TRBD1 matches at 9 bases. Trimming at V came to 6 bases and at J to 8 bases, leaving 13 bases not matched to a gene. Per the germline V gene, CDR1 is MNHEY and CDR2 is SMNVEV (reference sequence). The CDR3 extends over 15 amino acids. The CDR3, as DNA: TGTGCCAGCAGACCTCCGGGACAGGGATATATGGGCTACACCTTC. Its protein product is CASRPPGQGYMGYTF.

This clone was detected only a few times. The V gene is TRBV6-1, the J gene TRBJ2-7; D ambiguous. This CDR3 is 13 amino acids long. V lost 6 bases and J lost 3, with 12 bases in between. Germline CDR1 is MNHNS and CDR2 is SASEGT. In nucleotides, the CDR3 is TGTGCCAGCAGATCAGTTAAAGGCTACGAGCAGTACTTC. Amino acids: CASRSVKGYEQYF.

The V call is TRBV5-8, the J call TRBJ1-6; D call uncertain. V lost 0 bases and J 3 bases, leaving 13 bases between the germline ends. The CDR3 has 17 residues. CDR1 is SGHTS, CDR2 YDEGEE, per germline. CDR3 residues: CASSLEDDGFYNSPLHF. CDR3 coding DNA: TGTGCCAGCAGCTTGGAGGATGACGGCTTCTATAATTCACCCCTCCACTTT. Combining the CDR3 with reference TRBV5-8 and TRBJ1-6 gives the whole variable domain EAGVTQSPTHLIKTRGQQATLRCSPISGHTSVYWYQQALGLGLQFLLWYDEGEERNRGNFPPRFSGRQFPNYSSELNVNALELEDSALYLCASSLEDDGFYNSPLHFGNGTRLTVT.

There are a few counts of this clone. DNA for the CDR3: TGTGCCAGCGGGGGGGGCACGTATAATGAGCAGTTCTTC. It yields the protein CASGGGTYNEQFF. The chain is built from TRBV5-4 and TRBJ2-1; D is perhaps TRBD2 (7 bases). Deletions cut 7 bases from V and 7 bases from J, with 15 bases between. CDR3 length: 13 residues. Germline V gene sequence: CDR1 SGHNT, CDR2 YYREEE (reference sequence).

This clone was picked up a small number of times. The DNA of the CDR3 is TGTGCCAGCAGCCACCTGGGACGCGAGGGGGAGACCCAGTACTTC. Translating it yields CASSHLGREGETQYF. The genes are TRBV14 and TRBJ2-5; D tentatively fits TRBD1 or TRBD2 (5 bases each). Trimming removed 3 bases from V and 5 bases from J, with 16 bases in between. Germline assignment: CDR1 SGHDN and CDR2 FVKESK. The CDR3 is 15 residues long.

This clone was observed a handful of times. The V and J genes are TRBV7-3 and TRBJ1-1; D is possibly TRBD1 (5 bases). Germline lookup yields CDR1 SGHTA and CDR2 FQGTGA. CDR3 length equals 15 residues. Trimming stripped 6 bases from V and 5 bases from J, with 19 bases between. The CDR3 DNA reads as TGTGCCAGCAGACCTGGGGCGGGCCCGAAGACTGAAGCTTTCTTT. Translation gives CASRPGAGPKTEAFF.

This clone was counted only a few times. Here the CDR3 DNA reads TGCGCCAGCAGCCCCGACAGGGGGGAGGGTACACAGACCCAGTACTTC. Translated, it gives CASSPDRGEGTQTQYF. The chain combines TRBV4-1 with TRBJ2-5, with 9 positions matching TRBD1. This CDR3 has 16 residues. Looked up from germline, CDR1 is MGHRA and CDR2 is YSYEKL. Trimming cost V 4 bases and J 6 bases; bases outside gene matches: 12.

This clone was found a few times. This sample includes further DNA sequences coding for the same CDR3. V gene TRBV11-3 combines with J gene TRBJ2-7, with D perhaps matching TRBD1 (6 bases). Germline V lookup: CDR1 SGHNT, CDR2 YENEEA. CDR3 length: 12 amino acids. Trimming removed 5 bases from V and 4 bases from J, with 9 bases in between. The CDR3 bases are TGTGCCAGCAGCCCGGACAGTTACGAGCAGTACGTC. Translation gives CASSPDSYEQYV.